The 12 T cell receptor beta chains below all came from one sample that was sequenced in a study of naive and memory T cell subsets. Points from the study as a whole: A few larger clonotypes appeared in naive repertoires, especially CD8, possibly memory cells re-expressing CD45RA.

An equimolar mix of two oligonucleotides served as the beta constant-region primer for TRBC1 and TRBC2. Four rounds of PCR amplified the ligated cDNA using nested alpha and beta constant-region primers plus SP2. Using its own MiXCR run on the UMI-ligation and nested PCR reads, TCRdb lists one record per CDR3 protein. The sample contains 150,000 or so distinct CDR3 sequences, about 20% of which appear only once. No antigen is known for these receptors. Sequencing was performed on naive CD4+ T cells from blood. These receptors were obtained from a human donor in good health.

To note about this clonotype: Just one base apart from a much larger clone, this may be a read error. The gene calls are TRBV29-1 and TRBJ2-1; either TRBD1 or TRBD2 may supply D (5 bases each). The V end lost 2 bases, the J end lost 2 bases, and 13 bases lay between the germline ends. The V gene's germline CDR1 is SQVTM and CDR2 ANQGSEA. CDR3 length: 15 residues. The CDR3 protein is CSVERGPGTYNEQFF. DNA of the CDR3: TGCAGCGTTGAAAGGGGACCGGGTACCTACAATGAGCAGTTCTTC.

This clonotype was counted only a few times. The gene calls are TRBV27 and TRBJ1-5; 9 bases match TRBD1. The CDR3 covers 16 residues. Germline-derived CDR1 and CDR2 are MNHEY and SMNVEV (reference sequence). The V gene end was trimmed by 5 bases and the J gene end by 2 bases; junction bases not matched to a gene: 7. This CDR3 reads CASSTQGASRNQPQHF. The CDR3 region has the DNA TGTGCCAGCAGTACACAGGGGGCTTCGCGCAATCAGCCCCAGCATTTT.

V gene TRBV7-9 combines with J gene TRBJ1-2, with 7 bases lining up with TRBD1. The CDR3 runs to 15 residues. V lost 2 bases and J lost 0; bases outside the gene matches: 3. The germline CDR1 and CDR2 sequences are SEHNR and FQNEAQ (reference sequence). This CDR3 reads CASSLRGGSNYGYTF. The CDR3 coding sequence is TGTGCCAGCAGCTTACGAGGGGGCTCTAACTATGGCTACACCTTC.

The gene calls are TRBV7-2 and TRBJ2-1, with D perhaps matching TRBD2 (5 bases). V was clipped by 1 base and J by 5 bases, with 12 bases between them. The CDR3 is 15 amino acids. The germline gives CDR1 SGHTA, CDR2 FQGNSA. The CDR3 reads CASSLVLAINNEQFF. CDR3 bases: TGTGCCAGCAGCTTAGTTCTAGCTATAAACAATGAGCAGTTCTTC.

Here the CDR3 reads CASSLAGWGSNTEAFF. The CDR3 nucleotides are TGCGCCAGCAGCTTGGCCGGGTGGGGATCGAACACTGAAGCTTTCTTT. The rearrangement links TRBV5-1 to TRBJ1-1; D ambiguous. The CDR3 is 16 residues long. Germline CDR1 reads SGHRS; CDR2 reads YFSETQ. V lost 0 bases, J lost 1 base, and 13 bases lay in between.

The chain employs TRBV7-2 and TRBJ2-4, with a weak D call TRBD2 (5 bases). The CDR3 totals 15 residues. Germline values: CDR1 SGHTA, CDR2 FQGNSA. Trimming stripped 1 base from V and 7 bases from J, with 14 bases between. CDR3 loop: CASSLGGLGLNIQYF. The DNA of the CDR3 is TGTGCCAGCAGCTTAGGCGGACTGGGCCTCAACATTCAGTACTTC.

This clonotype was picked up a small number of times. The chain carries TRBV28 and TRBJ2-4; a weak D match, TRBD1 (6 bases). This CDR3 has 18 amino acids. Germline V gives CDR1 MDHEN, CDR2 SYDVKM. V was cut by 6 bases and J by 1 base, with 22 bases left in between. This chain's CDR3 is CASSNILQGVFAKNIQYF. The CDR3 region has the DNA TGTGCCAGCAGCAACATCCTACAGGGAGTCTTTGCCAAAAACATTCAGTACTTC.

The CDR3 loop is CASSLGGGPRETQYF. In DNA form, the CDR3 reads TGTGCCAGCAGTTTAGGAGGGGGGCCCCGAGAGACCCAGTACTTC. J is TRBJ2-5 and V is TRBV12-3 or TRBV12-4, with D perhaps TRBD1 or TRBD2 (6 bases each). Trimming pared 1 base from V and 4 bases from J, leaving 13 bases between. The length of the CDR3 is 15 residues.

The chain combines TRBV5-8 with TRBJ2-5; the match to TRBD1 covers 7 bases. Germline lookup yields CDR1 SGHTS and CDR2 YDEGEE. The CDR3 covers 16 residues. V trimming: 4 bases; J trimming: 2 bases; junction bases outside the gene matches: 11. Here the CDR3 DNA reads TGTGCCAGCAGCCCCGGGACAGCCGAATATCAAGAGACCCAGTACTTC. It translates to CASSPGTAEYQETQYF. Full variable domain (missing parts from reference TRBV5-8 and TRBJ2-5): EAGVTQSPTHLIKTRGQQATLRCSPISGHTSVYWYQQALGLGLQFLLWYDEGEERNRGNFPPRFSGRQFPNYSSELNVNALELEDSALYLCASSPGTAEYQETQYFGPGTRLLVL.

The chain has TRBV5-1 and TRBJ2-7; the match to TRBD1 covers 9 bases. The CDR3 totals 14 residues. CDR1 and CDR2 from the germline V gene are SGHRS and YFSETQ. V lost 3 bases to trimming and J lost 4 bases; unmatched junction nucleotides: 5. CDR3 coding DNA: TGCGCCAGCAGCTCAACCGGGACAGGGTACGAGCAGTACTTC. Its translation is CASSSTGTGYEQYF.

J is TRBJ1-1 and V is TRBV5-1; 7 bases match TRBD1. The trim removed 0 bases at V and 6 bases at J, leaving 8 bases unmatched. Germline assignment: CDR1 SGHRS and CDR2 YFSETQ. CDR3 size: 15 residues. The DNA for the CDR3 is TGCGCCAGCAGCTTGGGACAGGGACGGAGCGCTGAAGCTTTCTTT. Translation gives CASSLGQGRSAEAFF.

The rearrangement uses TRBV7-2 and TRBJ1-2; no reliable D call. Trimming removed 1 base at V and 3 bases at J, with 9 bases between. The CDR3 covers 14 residues. CDR1 is SGHTA, CDR2 FQGNSA, per germline. The CDR3 DNA is TGTGCCAGCAGCTTAGTTACCGGAGACTATGGCTACACCTTC. It is translated as CASSLVTGDYGYTF.